One and the same sample provided the 5 T cell receptor beta chains below, sequenced in a study of blood T cell repertoires in COVID-19. Here immunoSEQ multiplex PCR was the method, and the copy in TCRdb shows in-frame clones only, minus some. The top ten clones hold more than 7.5% of a sample with a few hundred thousand clones, 88% of them seen once. The specimen sequenced was PBMCs or T cells enriched from blood (not recorded which). These TCRs come from a woman aged 55-75 years who had recovered from COVID-19.

This clone was counted once. The chain is built from TRBV3-1 (or the pseudogene TRBV3-2) and TRBJ1-4, with D unresolved. Germline assignment: CDR1 LGHDT and CDR2 YNNKEL (reference sequence). V was pared by 0 bases and J by 3 bases, with 11 bases between. CDR3 size: 16 residues. The CDR3 spells CASSQDHLSANEKLFF. The CDR3 DNA sequence: TGTGCCAGCAGCCAAGATCATCTTTCGGCTAATGAAAAACTGTTTTTT.

The genes are TRBV7-9 and TRBJ2-3; TRBD2 might be the D (5 bases). This CDR3 region has 15 residues. Germline CDR1 reads SEHNR; CDR2 reads FQNEAQ (reference sequence). Between the trimmed V and J ends, which lost 4 bases and 2 bases, there was a span of 13 bases. The DNA of the CDR3 is TGTGCCAGCAGCTATATCGGGATCGTCACAGATACGCAGTATTTT. Amino acid sequence: CASSYIGIVTDTQYF.

This clone was counted once. The CDR3 spells CASSLMGLAQETQYF. CDR3 coding DNA: TGTGCCAGCAGCTTAATGGGGCTAGCGCAAGAGACCCAGTACTTC. This chain uses TRBV7-2 with TRBJ2-5; D may be TRBD2 (6 bases). This CDR3 comprises 15 residues. With 2 bases removed from V and 2 bases from J, the gap between germline ends came to 12 bases. Germline lookup yields CDR1 SGHTA and CDR2 FQGNSA.

The CDR3: CASSSSPSGNTIYF. Written as DNA, the CDR3 is TGTGCCAGCAGCTCAAGCCCCTCTGGAAACACCATATATTTT. The chain carries TRBV5-5 and TRBJ1-3; D gene ambiguous. V was shortened by 3 bases and J by 0 bases, with 7 bases between the two germline ends. CDR3 length: 14 residues. From germline, CDR1 is SGHKS and CDR2 YYEKEE (reference sequence).

The chain carries TRBV6-1 and TRBJ1-5; D is unresolved. This CDR3 region has 16 residues. Looked up from germline, CDR1 is MNHNS and CDR2 is SASEGT. V was shortened by 0 bases and J by 2 bases, with 11 bases between the two germline ends. The CDR3 sequence: CASSEALTSGNQPQHF. The CDR3 nucleotides are TGTGCCAGCAGTGAAGCATTGACTTCGGGCAATCAGCCCCAGCATTTT.